This T cell receptor beta chain came from a study of T cells in Graves' hyperthyroidism and ophthalmopathy. V was pared by 6 bases and J by 2 bases, with 6 bases of the junction left unmatched. The CDR3 runs to 14 residues. The germline CDR1 and CDR2 sequences are MDHEN and SYDVKM. It was RNA transcripts that yielded the amplified TCR beta CDR3 regions. A set of HTBI primers served as the primers for a first-round RT-PCR of the TCR CDR3. Via MiXCR, TCRdb re-called the multiplex PCR reads, giving one row per CDR3 protein. The sample contains hundreds of thousands of distinct CDR3 sequences, approximately 25% of which appear only once. This clonotype has more than one count but fewer than ten. Disease duration under 2 months; hyperthyroidism patients were aged 18 to 65. The PBMCs were taken from 10 ml of fresh peripheral blood.

Sequenced sample: blood. The rearrangement links TRBV28 to TRBJ2-5, with 7 bases matching TRBD2. This TCR was recovered from a man aged 45-60 years with Graves' hyperthyroidism. As DNA, the CDR3 is TGTGCCAGCAGCCAGCTAGCGGAGCAAGAGACCCAGTACTTC. This translates into CASSQLAEQETQYF.